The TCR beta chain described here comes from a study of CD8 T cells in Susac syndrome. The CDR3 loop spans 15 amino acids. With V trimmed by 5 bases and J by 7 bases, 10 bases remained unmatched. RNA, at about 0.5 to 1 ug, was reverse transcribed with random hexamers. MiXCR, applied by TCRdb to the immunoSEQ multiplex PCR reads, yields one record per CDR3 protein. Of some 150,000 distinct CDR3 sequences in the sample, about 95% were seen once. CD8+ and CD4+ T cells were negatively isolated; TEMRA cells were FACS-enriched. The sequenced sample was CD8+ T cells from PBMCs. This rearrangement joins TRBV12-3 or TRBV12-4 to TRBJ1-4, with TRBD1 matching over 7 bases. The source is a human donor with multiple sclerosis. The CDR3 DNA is TGTGCCAGCAGTGCCACAGGGGTAGAGGGTGAAAAACTGTTTTTT. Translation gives CASSATGVEGEKLFF.